This TCR beta chain was observed in a study of cytomegalovirus exposure and HLA in healthy donors. Regarding the study as a whole: Excluded were some V segments that proved indistinguishable, including TRBV6-2 and TRBV6-3. The authors judged a highly shared variant cluster likely a sequencing artifact.

About this clone itself: Its antigen is currently unknown.

This CDR3 spans 15 amino acids. Germline CDR1 is LNHDA and CDR2 is SQIVND (reference sequence). The V segment lost 0 bases and the J segment 5 bases; nucleotides outside the gene matches: 6. Primers included in the PCR were 60 Vbeta and 13 Jbeta primers. The data were produced by immunoSEQ multiplex PCR, yet TCRdb's version contains in-frame clones alone and is incomplete. The table records some 66,000 clones, more than 80% of them present only once. What was sequenced was PBMCs. J is TRBJ1-1 and V is TRBV19, with TRBD1 identical over 7 bases. The TCR was taken from a woman in her 30s in good health and CMV-seronegative. CDR3 protein: CASSIDSAGGTEAFF. The CDR3 coding sequence is TGTGCCAGTAGTATAGATTCGGCAGGGGGAACTGAAGCTTTCTTT. The whole variable domain, remainder taken from reference TRBV19 and TRBJ1-1, is DGGITQSPKYLFRKEGQNVTLSCEQNLNHDAMYWYRQDPGQGLRLIYYSQIVNDFQKGDIAEGYSVSREKKESFPLTVTSAQKNPTAFYLCASSIDSAGGTEAFFGQGTRLTVV.